This T cell receptor (beta chain) appears in the sequencing data of a study of cytomegalovirus exposure and HLA in healthy donors. Study-level information: Caucasian-associated ancestry cluster membership applied to 75% to 85% of approximately 420 genotyped donors. Study-wide findings and caveats: Later analysis showed most CMV-associated TCR beta chains appearing HLA-restricted.

Despite likely unrecorded immune exposures, the donors were nominally healthy at the time of sampling. A multiplex PCR was run with 60 Vbeta primers and 13 Jbeta primers. Assay: immunoSEQ multiplex PCR; the TCRdb copy retains only in-frame clones and omits some. Here the sample spans about 190,000 clones, roughly nine tenths being singletons. Turning to this clone: The antigen remains unidentified. Other DNA sequences from this sample encode an identical CDR3 as well.

Germline CDR1 reads SGDLS; CDR2 reads YYNGEE. The V gene lost 0 bases and the J gene lost 2 bases, with 5 bases spanning the gap. The CDR3 is 13 amino acids. The sequence was collected from a boy between 2 and 15 years old in good health and CMV-seronegative. The chain uses TRBV9 and TRBJ1-1, with unresolved D. The sequenced sample consisted of PBMCs. DNA of the CDR3: TGTGCCAGCAGCGTAGGGGCAAACACTGAAGCTTTCTTT. Its protein product is CASSVGANTEAFF.